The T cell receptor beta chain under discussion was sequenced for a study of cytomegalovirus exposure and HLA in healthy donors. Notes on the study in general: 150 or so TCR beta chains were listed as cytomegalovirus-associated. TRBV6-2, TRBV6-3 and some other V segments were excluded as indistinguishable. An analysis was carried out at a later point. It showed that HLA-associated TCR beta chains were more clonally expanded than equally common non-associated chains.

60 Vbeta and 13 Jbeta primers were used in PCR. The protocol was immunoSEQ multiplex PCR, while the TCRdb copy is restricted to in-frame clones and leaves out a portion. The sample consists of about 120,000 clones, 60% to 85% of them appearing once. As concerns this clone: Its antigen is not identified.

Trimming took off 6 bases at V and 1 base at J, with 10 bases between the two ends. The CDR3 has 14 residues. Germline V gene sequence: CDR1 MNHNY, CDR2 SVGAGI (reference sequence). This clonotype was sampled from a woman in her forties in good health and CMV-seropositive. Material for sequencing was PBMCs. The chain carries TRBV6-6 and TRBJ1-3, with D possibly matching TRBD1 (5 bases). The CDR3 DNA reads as TGTGCCAGCAGCCCATCAGGGTCTGGAAACACCATATATTTT. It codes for CASSPSGSGNTIYF.